Here is one T cell receptor (beta chain) with its context. The antigen remains unidentified. The data stem from a study of cytomegalovirus exposure and HLA in healthy donors. General study findings and limits: A link between a missense DCLRE1C variant and TCR beta V- and J-gene trimming emerged from a later analysis.

PCR employed 60 Vbeta and 13 Jbeta primers. The assay was immunoSEQ multiplex PCR, and TCRdb's table has in-frame clones only and misses some. Across around 130,000 clones, the top ten clones capture about 1.6% of the sample. Germline-derived CDR1 and CDR2 are KGHSH and LQKENI. This CDR3 comprises 13 residues. Trimming removed 3 bases at V and 3 bases at J, with 9 bases between. This chain links TRBV18 with TRBJ2-7, with TRBD2 as a possible D gene (5 bases). This receptor was taken from a woman in her forties in good health and CMV-seronegative. Specimen: PBMCs. The CDR3: CASSPREGYEQYF. The CDR3 coding sequence is TGTGCCAGCTCACCTCGTGAGGGCTACGAGCAGTACTTC. Variable domain in full (rest from reference TRBV18 and TRBJ2-7): NAGVMQNPRHLVRRRGQEARLRCSPMKGHSHVYWYRQLPEEGLKFMVYLQKENIIDESGMPKERFSAEFPKEGPSILRIQQVVRGDSAAYFCASSPREGYEQYFGPGTRLTVT.